A single sample is the source of the 32 T cell receptor beta chains below, sequenced in a study of cytomegalovirus exposure and HLA in healthy donors. The primer mix had 60 Vbeta and 13 Jbeta primers. The protocol was immunoSEQ multiplex PCR, while the TCRdb copy is restricted to in-frame clones and leaves out a portion. Seen here are around 300,000 clones, approximately 84% observed once, and the top ten hold about 2%. Sequenced input: PBMCs. These receptors were taken from a woman aged 40 to 49 in good health and CMV-seropositive.

In its sample, this clone was seen a few times. The rearrangement links TRBV9 to TRBJ2-5; 10 nucleotides match TRBD2. The V gene end was trimmed by 0 bases and the J gene end by 2 bases; junction bases not matched to a gene: 7. Looked up from germline, CDR1 is SGDLS and CDR2 is YYNGEE. CDR3 length: 17 residues. CDR3 region: CASSVGASGSRQETQYF. CDR3 nucleotide sequence: TGTGCCAGCAGCGTAGGGGCTAGCGGGAGTCGACAAGAGACCCAGTACTTC. Looking up the rest from reference TRBV9 and TRBJ2-5 gives the full variable domain: DSGVTQTPKHLITATGQRVTLRCSPRSGDLSVYWYQQSLDQGLQFLIQYYNGEERAKGNILERFSAQQFPDLHSELNLSSLELGDSALYFCASSVGASGSRQETQYFGPGTRLLVL.

The chain couples TRBV19 to TRBJ1-3; perhaps TRBD1 as D (6 bases). This CDR3 spans 14 amino acids. Germline V lookup: CDR1 LNHDA, CDR2 SQIVND (reference sequence). Trimming took off 3 bases at V and 2 bases at J, with 8 bases between the two ends. CDR3 coding DNA: TGTGCCAGTAGTATCGGGACAACTGGAAACACCATATATTTT. Protein product: CASSIGTTGNTIYF.

Only a few counts were recorded for this clone. V and J are TRBV7-9 and TRBJ2-1, with TRBD1 identical over 7 bases. The CDR3 covers 15 residues. Trimming at V came to 5 bases and at J to 1 base, leaving 5 bases not matched to a gene. The germline V gene has CDR1 SEHNR and CDR2 FQNEAQ (reference sequence). CDR3 loop: CASSVDRASYNEQFF. The CDR3 region has the DNA TGTGCCAGCAGCGTCGACAGGGCTTCCTACAATGAGCAGTTCTTC.

The V gene is TRBV5-4, the J gene TRBJ1-3; 9 nucleotides line up with TRBD1. Germline CDR1 reads SGHNT; CDR2 reads YYREEE (reference sequence). J lost 4 bases, V lost 4 bases, and 6 bases had no gene match. The CDR3 extends over 15 amino acids. As DNA, the CDR3 is TGTGCCAGCAGCAACGGACAGGGGCCCGGAAACACCATATATTTT. Amino acid sequence: CASSNGQGPGNTIYF.

Remarks on this clone: The identical CDR3 is also encoded by other nucleotide sequences in the sample. The rearrangement links TRBV5-6 to TRBJ2-7; tentative D call: TRBD2 (5 bases). The CDR3 extends over 12 amino acids. V gave up 0 bases and J gave up 4 bases, with 5 bases separating them. Germline V gene lookup returns CDR1 SGHDT and CDR2 YYEEEE. The CDR3 nucleotides are TGTGCCAGCAGCTTGGGCGGGTACGAGCAGTACTTC. Its translation is CASSLGGYEQYF. Combining the CDR3 with reference TRBV5-6 and TRBJ2-7 gives the whole variable domain DAGVTQSPTHLIKTRGQQVTLRCSPKSGHDTVSWYQQALGQGPQFIFQYYEEEERQRGNFPDRFSGHQFPNYSSELNVNALLLGDSALYLCASSLGGYEQYFGPGTRLTVT.

This chain links TRBV2 with TRBJ2-1; 8 bases match TRBD1. The germline V gene encodes CDR1 SNHLY and CDR2 FYNNEI. There are 12 residues in the CDR3. The trim removed 10 bases at V and 10 bases at J, leaving 9 bases unmatched. DNA for the CDR3: TGTGCCACCCGGGACAGGCCCTTAGAGCAGTTCTTC. Protein sequence: CATRDRPLEQFF.

This clone was counted only a few times. V is TRBV2 and J is TRBJ2-3, with 12 bases matching TRBD2. Germline V gene lookup returns CDR1 SNHLY and CDR2 FYNNEI. The CDR3 contains 17 residues. With 3 bases clipped from V and 6 bases from J, the junction kept 10 bases outside the gene matches. CDR3 region: CASSESGLAGGPDTQYF. The CDR3 nucleotides read TGTGCCAGCAGTGAGTCGGGGCTAGCGGGAGGGCCGGATACGCAGTATTTT.

The chain uses TRBV30 and TRBJ2-2; D is perhaps TRBD2 (7 bases). The CDR3 loop spans 16 amino acids. Trimming shortened V by 2 bases and J by 1 base, and 14 bases separated the two germline ends. Germline values: CDR1 GTSNPN, CDR2 SVGIG (reference sequence). The CDR3 DNA is TGTGCCTGGAGTCCCGCGGGGGCGATGAACACCGGGGAGCTGTTTTTT. Residues: CAWSPAGAMNTGELFF.

V gene TRBV9 combines with J gene TRBJ2-1; 9 bases line up with TRBD2. Trimming at V came to 4 bases and at J to 5 bases, leaving 10 bases not matched to a gene. Germline-derived CDR1 and CDR2 are SGDLS and YYNGEE. The CDR3 is 16 residues long. The CDR3 is CASSSSGRTSHNEQFF. The DNA of the CDR3 is TGTGCCAGCAGCAGTAGCGGGAGAACATCCCACAATGAGCAGTTCTTC.

The chain couples TRBV4-2 to TRBJ1-3; possible D gene TRBD1, 5 bases. Germline assignment: CDR1 LGHNA and CDR2 YNFKEQ. V shed 3 bases and J shed 4 bases, with 16 bases lying between them. The CDR3 is made up of 16 amino acids. As DNA, the CDR3 is TGTGCCAGCAGCCAGGCCTTCAGGGAATCAGGAAACACCATATATTTT. Translation gives CASSQAFRESGNTIYF.

The CDR3 DNA reads TGTGCCAGCAGTCCTTTTTTGTCGAGGGCCCTTGCGGCCTACGAGCAGTACTTC. It translates to CASSPFLSRALAAYEQYF. The genes are TRBV28 and TRBJ2-7; TRBD2 is a possible D gene (5 bases). Germline loops: CDR1 MDHEN, CDR2 SYDVKM. Deletions cut 5 bases from V and 2 bases from J, with 25 bases between. The CDR3 runs 18 residues.

The chain recombines TRBV27 with TRBJ1-4; D is possibly TRBD1 (5 bases). The germline CDR1 and CDR2 sequences are MNHEY and SMNVEV (reference sequence). The V and J ends lost 5 bases and 5 bases respectively, with 9 bases between them. CDR3 size: 13 residues. For the CDR3, the DNA is TGTGCCAGCAGTATTAGACAGAATGAAAAACTGTTTTTT. Amino acids: CASSIRQNEKLFF.

The CDR3 region is CASSVYGTSGDNEQFF. The CDR3 nucleotides read TGTGCCAGCAGCGTATATGGGACTAGCGGGGACAATGAGCAGTTCTTC. The rearrangement links TRBV9 to TRBJ2-1; TRBD2 agrees at 13 bases. Germline CDR1 and CDR2: SGDLS and YYNGEE. V was clipped by 1 base and J by 5 bases; unmatched bases: 3. There are 16 residues in the CDR3.

The gene calls are TRBV11-3 and TRBJ2-1, with 9 bases that match TRBD2. CDR3 length equals 14 residues. CDR1 is SGHNT, CDR2 YENEEA, per germline. The trim removed 3 bases at V and 7 bases at J, leaving 4 bases unmatched. CDR3 amino acids: CASSLSSGANEQFF. The CDR3 DNA reads TGTGCCAGCAGCTTGTCTAGCGGGGCAAATGAGCAGTTCTTC.

V usage is TRBV9 and J usage is TRBJ2-7, with 9 bases lining up with TRBD2. The trim removed 0 bases at V and 3 bases at J, leaving 4 bases unmatched. CDR1 and CDR2 (germline): SGDLS, YYNGEE. The length of the CDR3 is 15 residues. The CDR3 reads CASSVAASGIYEQYF. CDR3 nucleotide sequence: TGTGCCAGCAGCGTAGCGGCTAGCGGGATCTACGAGCAGTACTTC.

The chain employs TRBV27 and TRBJ2-7, with 8 bases aligning to TRBD2. V gave up 0 bases and J gave up 1 base; unmatched junction bases: 5. Germline lookup yields CDR1 MNHEY and CDR2 SMNVEV (reference sequence). The CDR3 is made up of 16 amino acids. Here the CDR3 DNA reads TGTGCCAGCAGTTTATCGAACGCGGGAGGTTCCTACGAGCAGTACTTC. This sequence encodes CASSLSNAGGSYEQYF.

A single count supports this clone. The J gene is TRBJ2-1, the V gene TRBV19; D is possibly TRBD2 (5 bases). V was cut by 4 bases and J by 3 bases, with 13 bases left in between. The CDR3 consists of 15 residues. In germline, CDR1 is LNHDA, CDR2 SQIVND (reference sequence). CDR3 loop: CASSRASILYNEQFF. CDR3 sequence (DNA): TGTGCCAGTAGTAGGGCTAGCATCCTCTACAATGAGCAGTTCTTC.

V usage is TRBV4-2 and J usage is TRBJ2-7; the match to TRBD2 covers 8 bases. The CDR3 sequence is 15 residues long. Germline V gene sequence: CDR1 LGHNA, CDR2 YNFKEQ. After removal of 3 bases from V and 0 bases from J, the junction contained 4 bases not matched to a gene. The CDR3 bases are TGTGCCAGCAGCCAGGTTAGCGGGACCTCCTACGAGCAGTACTTC. Translated: CASSQVSGTSYEQYF.

The V call is TRBV6-5, the J call TRBJ2-3, with TRBD2 matching 9 bases. From germline, CDR1 is MNHEY and CDR2 SVGAGI. The CDR3 sequence is 14 residues long. The junction had 6 bases not matched to a gene; V was cut back by 7 bases and J by 4 bases. The CDR3: CASTAGGLADTQYF. DNA of the CDR3: TGTGCCAGCACGGCGGGAGGGCTGGCAGATACGCAGTATTTT.

CDR3 region: CASRGTGTGEYGYTF. The CDR3 region has the DNA TGTGCCAGCAGGGGGACCGGGACAGGGGAGTATGGCTACACCTTC. This chain connects TRBV28 to TRBJ1-2; 10 bases are shared with TRBD1. This CDR3 spans 15 amino acids. Germline assignment: CDR1 MDHEN and CDR2 SYDVKM. Germline trimming cut 6 bases from V and 5 bases from J; bases unmatched to any gene: 9.

The chain uses TRBV7-3 and TRBJ2-2, with 10 positions matching TRBD1. This CDR3 is built from 16 residues. V shed 3 bases, J shed 4 bases, and the junction held 5 bases outside the gene matches. Germline CDR1 SGHTA, CDR2 FQGTGA. The CDR3 DNA follows: TGTGCCAGCAGCTTCCGACAGGGGGCTGGCACCGGGGAGCTGTTTTTT. It codes for CASSFRQGAGTGELFF.

V is TRBV7-2 and J is TRBJ2-4, with D possibly TRBD1 on 6 matching bases. CDR1 is SGHTA, CDR2 FQGNSA, per germline. The CDR3 sequence is 14 residues long. With 4 bases removed from V and 3 bases from J, the gap between germline ends came to 10 bases. Here the CDR3 DNA reads TGTGCCAGCAGCTCCGAGGGGGTCAAAAACATTCAGTACTTC. This encodes CASSSEGVKNIQYF.

This chain connects TRBV6-6 to TRBJ1-1; D uncertain. The germline CDR1 and CDR2 sequences are MNHNY and SVGAGI (reference sequence). The V end lost 5 bases, the J end lost 0 bases, and 13 bases lay between the germline ends. The CDR3 is 15 residues long. The CDR3 is CASSPRPTMNTEAFF. CDR3 nucleotides: TGTGCCAGCAGTCCCCGCCCAACAATGAACACTGAAGCTTTCTTT.

The chain employs TRBV20-1 and TRBJ1-1; no clear D gene. The V gene's germline CDR1 is DFQATT and CDR2 SNEGSKA (reference sequence). The CDR3 loop spans 11 amino acids. CDR3 coding DNA: TGCAGCCTAAGTTTGAACACTGAAGCTTTCTTT. Its protein product is CSLSLNTEAFF.

V usage is TRBV7-8 and J usage is TRBJ2-2; 9 bases are a match to TRBD2. This CDR3 is 15 amino acids long. The V segment lost 5 bases and the J segment 4 bases; nucleotides outside the gene matches: 5. CDR1 is SGHVS, CDR2 FQNEAQ, per germline. Here the CDR3 reads CASSPTSGTTGELFF. DNA for the CDR3: TGTGCCAGCAGCCCGACTAGCGGAACCACCGGGGAGCTGTTTTTT.

The chain recombines TRBV28 with TRBJ1-3; perhaps TRBD1 as D (6 bases). CDR3 length equals 14 residues. Trimming took 9 bases from V and 3 from J, leaving 15 bases between them. CDR1 and CDR2 from the germline V gene are MDHEN and SYDVKM. The CDR3 sequence is CASALRTVGNTIYF. Written as DNA, the CDR3 is TGTGCCAGTGCCCTCAGGACAGTTGGAAACACCATATATTTT. The variable domain in full, completed from reference TRBV28 and TRBJ1-3, reads DVKVTQSSRYLVKRTGEKVFLECVQDMDHENMFWYRQDPGLGLRLIYFSYDVKMKEKGDIPEGYSVSREKKERFSLILESASTNQTSMYLCASALRTVGNTIYFGEGSWLTVV.

This rearrangement joins TRBV2 to TRBJ1-4, with 9 bases fitting TRBD1. The germline CDR1 and CDR2 sequences are SNHLY and FYNNEI. The CDR3 consists of 15 residues. With V trimmed by 7 bases and J by 7 bases, 10 bases remained unmatched. The CDR3 sequence is CASTDRGVDGEKLFF. DNA of the CDR3: TGTGCCAGCACCGACAGGGGGGTTGACGGTGAAAAACTGTTTTTT.

This clone was found once. The chain joins TRBV28 to TRBJ1-5; 7 positions agree with TRBD1. V shed 7 bases and J 7 bases; nucleotides not matched to a gene: 4. There are 12 residues in the CDR3. Per germline, CDR1 MDHEN and CDR2 SYDVKM. For the CDR3, the DNA is TGTGCCAGCACTACAGGGGCACAGCCCCAGCATTTT. Amino acids: CASTTGAQPQHF.

This clone was seen more than once but under ten times. The J gene is TRBJ1-1, the V gene TRBV9, with D tentatively TRBD1 (5 bases). The ends were cut back, 2 bases at V and 2 bases at J, with 13 bases in the middle. Germline values: CDR1 SGDLS, CDR2 YYNGEE. The CDR3 has 15 amino acids. DNA of the CDR3: TGTGCCAGCAGCGTTGGGGGGGTTCCCAACACTGAAGCTTTCTTT. Translated: CASSVGGVPNTEAFF.

The chain carries TRBV15 and TRBJ2-3, with 7 bases matching TRBD1. CDR1 and CDR2 from the germline V gene are LNHNV and YYDKDF (reference sequence). Trimming removed 5 bases from V and 0 bases from J; junction bases left unmatched: 5. This CDR3 region has 15 residues. CDR3 sequence reads: CATSATGDSTDTQYF. CDR3 DNA: TGTGCCACCAGCGCTACAGGGGATAGCACAGATACGCAGTATTTT.

The V and J genes are TRBV11-2 and TRBJ2-5; D uncertain. CDR3 length equals 14 residues. Germline V lookup: CDR1 SGHAT, CDR2 FQNNGV. V lost 5 bases, J lost 2 bases, and 12 bases lay in between. CDR3 nucleotide sequence: TGTGCCAGCAGCCCGACTTTCCAACAAGAGACCCAGTACTTC. Its protein product is CASSPTFQQETQYF.

In regard to this clone: The same CDR3 can be traced to other DNA sequences in this sample. This chain joins TRBV9 and TRBJ1-4; perhaps TRBD1 as D (5 bases). The germline V and J ends were trimmed by 5 bases and 5 bases, with 10 bases remaining between them. Germline V CDR1 and CDR2: SGDLS, YYNGEE. CDR3 length: 13 residues. CDR3 DNA sequence: TGTGCCAGCAGTGGACGGGGGAATGAAAAACTGTTTTTT. The encoded protein is CASSGRGNEKLFF.